Listed here is a single T cell receptor (beta chain). Its cognate antigen has yet to be identified. No clone much larger than this one lies a single base away; base qualities are absent. From the cysteine up to the phenylalanine, the CDR3 has a length of 12 residues. Only CDR3 DNA remains: 36 bases, in frame from the first base. The germline V gene specifies KGHDR as CDR1 and SFDVKD as CDR2. The V end gives up 4 bases and the J end 12 bases, leaving 4 bases in the junction not matched to a gene. The library was built by means of 5' RACE. TCRdb records Illumina HiSeq 2500 as the sequencer. A second roughly 7 to 11 cycle PCR used a sample-barcoded 5' primer and a J-beta primer mix. A unique molecular identifier was introduced onto each TCR beta cDNA molecule by a template-switch 5' adaptor carrying 12 random nucleotides. Each sample yielded at least 3 million CDR3-containing paired-end reads. First-strand cDNA synthesis was performed from all RNA using the Mint cDNA synthesis kit, with priming by a TRBC-specific oligonucleotide. Following uracil-DNA glycosylase treatment, a first 18-cycle PCR with universal primers M1SS and BC2_uni_R was performed on all cDNA. On the study's bioinformatics: For normalization, 1 million high-quality reads, each with a distinct molecular identifier, were randomly selected from each sample. Reads with shared molecular identifiers were discarded instead of being binned into consensus sequences. CDR3 identification, clonotype clustering and error correction used MiTCR with a Q25 quality threshold and the strictest error-elimination algorithm. A nonparametric unseen species model with Euler transformation was used to estimate a lower bound on total TCR beta diversity. The public reads were quality trimmed at Q25 with fastp and then assembled into clones with MiXCR by TCRdb, keeping productive beta chains. All rows with the same CDR3 protein become a single entry with the most common DNA and genes. The V and J calls, along with clone size, are taken from TCRdb and not from the paper's own processing. This sample comprises about 830,000 distinct CDR3 sequences, 55% to 65% of them detected only once. The biggest ten clones account for about a quarter of the sample.

The roughly 39 donors, aged about 6 to 95 years, were systemically healthy Caucasian individuals from Russia. Ten milliliters of peripheral blood were drawn from each donor into EDTA-treated Vacutainer tubes. PBMCs were isolated by Ficoll-Paque density-gradient centrifugation, with at least 7 million obtained per sample. Trizol reagent was used to extract total RNA from PBMCs, with at least 6 micrograms per sample. Naive CD45RAhigh/CD27high T cell percentages were measured by flow cytometry on a PBMC aliquot from every donor. This sample stems from a study of blood T cells in healthy people across ages (dated by TCRdb to about 2015). Some background on the complete study: In model experiments, roughly one uniquely barcoded TCR beta cDNA molecule per two T cells was captured by template switching. Age-related changes in TCR beta repertoire diversity were measured in the study by deep sequencing normalized with unique cDNA molecular identifiers. Four age groups were formed from the donors: young (average approximately 15 years), middle-aged (approximately 40), aged (more than 55) and long-lived (roughly 81). Donors of different ages were randomly distributed across sequencing lanes to avoid experimental bias. Two additional independent replicas of 1 million unique cDNA reads from the same blood draw were analyzed for two donors (one aged 18 to 30 and one aged 80 or older). General conclusions and limits of the study: As age increased, observed TCR beta diversity per million T cells dropped in a roughly linear way, and a significant reduction was already evident by age approximately 40. Because donor CMV infection status was unknown, age-related changes in expanded clonotypes were potentially confounded. Estimates of total diversity from one million sequenced T cells were regarded as lower bounds and underestimates. The percentage of naive T cells measured by flow cytometry correlated strongly with observed TCR beta diversity. Compared with the aged group, the long-lived group had more naive CD4+ T cells, fewer expanded clones and increased TCR diversity, suggesting age selection. Bulk unsorted PBMC profiling prevented conclusive comparison of naive and antigen-experienced compartments.

The sequence is built from TRBV24-1 and TRBJ2-3; 9 bases in the middle match TRBD1. The material sequenced was blood. The clonotype was recovered from a man younger than 45 in good health. This receptor carries the CDR3 CATSEDRGRQYF. The DNA sequence is TGTGCCACCAGTGAAGACAGGGGGAGACAGTATTTT.